These 5 T cell receptor beta chains share one sample of origin, sequenced in a study of cytomegalovirus exposure and HLA in healthy donors. The PCR had 60 Vbeta and 13 Jbeta primers. Libraries were prepared by immunoSEQ multiplex PCR; TCRdb keeps only in-frame clonotypes and omits some of them. This table holds about 140,000 clones, about 80% found once. Material: PBMCs. The receptors stem from a man between 25 and 39 years old in good health and CMV-seropositive.

V and J are TRBV9 and TRBJ2-7; a possible D gene is TRBD2 (6 bases). This CDR3 spans 15 amino acids. Germline-derived CDR1 and CDR2 are SGDLS and YYNGEE. Trimming cost V 0 bases and J 5 bases, with 15 bases left between them. The CDR3 region is CASSVAPAGSDEQYF. DNA for the CDR3: TGTGCCAGCAGCGTAGCTCCAGCGGGCTCGGACGAGCAGTACTTC.

This chain uses TRBV6-6 with TRBJ2-5; TRBD1 agrees at 7 bases. Losses at the gene ends were 5 bases for V and 4 bases for J; bases not matched to a gene: 10. CDR1 and CDR2 from the germline V gene are MNHNY and SVGAGI (reference sequence). The CDR3 runs 15 residues. This chain's CDR3 is CASSTGQDQRETQYF. CDR3 bases: TGTGCCAGCAGTACTGGACAGGATCAACGAGAGACCCAGTACTTC.

The rearrangement joins TRBV12-5 to TRBJ1-2; unclear D gene. The CDR3 totals 12 residues. The germline V and J ends were trimmed by 7 bases and 7 bases, with 13 bases remaining between them. The V gene's germline CDR1 is LGHNT and CDR2 FRNRAP. In DNA, the CDR3 is TGTGCTAGTGCATGGGCGGAGGGTGGCTACACCTTC. Its protein is CASAWAEGGYTF.

The rearrangement links TRBV6-5 to TRBJ2-7, with 10 nucleotides matching TRBD1. Losses at the gene ends were 0 bases for V and 3 bases for J; bases not matched to a gene: 5. The CDR3 has 16 residues. Germline V gene data show CDR1 as MNHEY and CDR2 as SVGAGI. CDR3 coding DNA: TGTGCCAGCAGTTACTCAGGAGGACAGGGGGGCTACGAGCAGTACTTC. It yields the protein CASSYSGGQGGYEQYF.

This clone was seen a handful of times. J is TRBJ1-2 and V is TRBV28; 8 bases match TRBD1. Per germline, CDR1 MDHEN and CDR2 SYDVKM. Trimming at V came to 6 bases and at J to 5 bases, leaving 5 bases not matched to a gene. This CDR3 contains 13 residues. CDR3 residues: CASRTTGGYGYTF. CDR3 DNA sequence: TGTGCCAGCAGAACTACAGGGGGATATGGCTACACCTTC.